A single sample gave rise to the 26 T cell receptor beta chains below, sequenced in a study of T cell responses to AZD1222 COVID-19 vaccine. Only in-frame clones appear in the TCRdb table, and some are missing; sequencing was by immunoSEQ multiplex PCR. Here the sample spans approximately 110,000 clones, about nine tenths being singletons. Sequencing used peripheral blood, obtained on day 0 of AZD1222 vaccination. These receptors were taken from an adult in good health.

The CDR3 DNA reads TGCAGCGTTGTCGAGGGGTCGGGCCCGCAGTACTTC. This sequence encodes CSVVEGSGPQYF. The J gene is TRBJ2-7, the V gene TRBV29-1; D assignment may be TRBD1 or TRBD2 (5 bases each). CDR3 length: 12 amino acids. The V end lost 4 bases, the J end lost 9 bases, and 16 bases lay between the germline ends. CDR1 and CDR2 from the germline V gene are SQVTM and ANQGSEA.

The chain links TRBV18 to TRBJ2-7; 9 bases fit TRBD1. The CDR3 consists of 15 residues. The trim removed 6 bases at V and 5 bases at J, leaving 11 bases unmatched. Germline V gene sequence: CDR1 KGHSH, CDR2 LQKENI. The CDR3 here is CASSPPGQGFNEQYF. The DNA of the CDR3 is TGTGCCAGCTCGCCTCCTGGACAGGGGTTCAACGAGCAGTACTTC.

This clone was counted a single time. The chain is built from TRBV28 and TRBJ2-1; TRBD1 might be the D (5 bases). This CDR3 contains 12 residues. Germline CDR1 MDHEN, CDR2 SYDVKM. The V end lost 6 bases, the J end lost 8 bases, and 11 bases lay between the germline ends. The CDR3 is CASRPSGYEQFF. The DNA for the CDR3 is TGTGCCAGCAGGCCCTCAGGGTATGAGCAGTTCTTC.

The CDR3 nucleotides read TGTGCCAGCAGCTCGGGCGGGACACCTCCCGGCACTGAAGCTTTCTTT. It codes for CASSSGGTPPGTEAFF. The chain couples TRBV5-4 to TRBJ1-1; D perhaps matches TRBD1 (6 bases). Germline CDR1 reads SGHNT; CDR2 reads YYREEE (reference sequence). The CDR3 sequence is 16 residues long. V lost 3 bases, J lost 4 bases, and 19 bases lay in between. The variable domain in full, with the rest retrieved from reference TRBV5-4 and TRBJ1-1, is ETGVTQSPTHLIKTRGQQVTLRCSSQSGHNTVSWYQQALGQGPQFIFQYYREEENGRGNFPPRFSGLQFPNYSSELNVNALELDDSALYLCASSSGGTPPGTEAFFGQGTRLTVV.

This clone was counted once. In nucleotides, the CDR3 is TGTGCCAGCAGCCAAGAGAGTTGGTCTGACACTGAAGCTTTCTTT. Its protein product is CASSQESWSDTEAFF. The chain uses TRBV4-2 and TRBJ1-1; D gene uncertain. The CDR3 extends over 15 amino acids. Germline V gene lookup returns CDR1 LGHNA and CDR2 YNFKEQ. Trimming left V 0 bases short and J 3 bases short, with 11 bases between.

V is TRBV3-1 (or the pseudogene TRBV3-2) and J is TRBJ1-3; D is unclear. The germline CDR1 and CDR2 sequences are LGHDT and YNNKEL (reference sequence). V was pared by 0 bases and J by 4 bases, with 7 bases between. The CDR3 loop spans 14 amino acids. The CDR3 DNA reads TGTGCCAGCAGCCAAGATGCGGCGGGAAACACCATATATTTT. Its protein product is CASSQDAAGNTIYF.

The chain joins TRBV6-5 to TRBJ1-4, with D hard to call. Trimming stripped 9 bases from V and 2 bases from J, with 13 bases between. This CDR3 is built from 14 residues. The germline CDR1 and CDR2 sequences are MNHEY and SVGAGI. The CDR3 bases are TGTGCCAGTACCGCCGGTGGGACTAATGAAAAACTGTTTTTT. It codes for CASTAGGTNEKLFF.

The chain couples TRBV24-1 to TRBJ1-1; D is undetermined. Germline CDR1 reads KGHDR; CDR2 reads SFDVKD. V lost 3 bases to trimming and J lost 1 base, with 2 bases between them. This CDR3 comprises 12 residues. CDR3: CATSDANTEAFF. Written as DNA, the CDR3 is TGTGCCACCAGTGATGCGAACACTGAAGCTTTCTTT.

This chain joins TRBV3-1 (or the pseudogene TRBV3-2) and TRBJ2-7, with 8 bases aligning to TRBD1. Germline V gene data show CDR1 as LGHDT and CDR2 as YNNKEL (reference sequence). The CDR3 spans 17 residues. V dropped 2 bases and J dropped 5; count of bases not matched to a gene: 14. CDR3 sequence: CASSQRGGNRGRNEQYF. In DNA, the CDR3 is TGTGCCAGCAGCCAAAGAGGGGGTAACAGGGGGAGGAACGAGCAGTACTTC.

This rearrangement joins TRBV6-2 or TRBV6-3 to TRBJ1-2; D gene uncertain. V lost 2 bases, J lost 4 bases, and 17 bases lay in between. The CDR3 is 16 residues long. CDR1 is MNHEY and CDR2 is SVGEGT in the germline V gene. As DNA, the CDR3 is TGTGCCAGCAGTTACCCCGCGCGGAGTCTCACCTATGGCTACACCTTC. As protein: CASSYPARSLTYGYTF.

The V call is TRBV14, the J call TRBJ2-1, with TRBD2 identical over 10 bases. This CDR3 has 14 amino acids. The germline V gene has CDR1 SGHDN and CDR2 FVKESK. V gave up 4 bases and J gave up 4 bases; unmatched junction bases: 1. CDR3 bases: TGTGCCAGCAGCCGGACTAGCGGATACAATGAGCAGTTCTTC. This gives the protein CASSRTSGYNEQFF.

The chain employs TRBV2 and TRBJ2-1; no clear D gene. The V end was cut by 5 bases, the J end by 5 bases, with 7 bases between. Germline V CDR1 and CDR2: SNHLY, FYNNEI. The CDR3 spans 12 residues. The CDR3 nucleotides are TGTGCCAGCAGTCTGGTCCACAATGAGCAGTTCTTC. Translated, it gives CASSLVHNEQFF.

The chain recombines TRBV6-4 with TRBJ1-1; tentatively, D is TRBD1 (5 bases). The CDR3 spans 14 residues. The germline V and J ends were trimmed by 3 bases and 1 base, with 9 bases remaining between them. Germline V gene sequence: CDR1 MRHNA, CDR2 SNTAGT. Here the CDR3 DNA reads TGTGCCAGCAGTGATGGACAACCGAACACTGAAGCTTTCTTT. It codes for CASSDGQPNTEAFF.

This clone has just a few counts. The chain has TRBV5-1 and TRBJ1-1; TRBD1 matches 7 bases. CDR1 SGHRS and CDR2 YFSETQ come from the germline V gene. This CDR3 comprises 14 residues. Trimming cost V 4 bases and J 3 bases; bases outside gene matches: 6. In DNA form, the CDR3 reads TGCGCCAGCAGCAAGGGACAGACGTACACTGAAGCTTTCTTT. It translates to CASSKGQTYTEAFF.

The chain uses TRBV15 and TRBJ1-1, with D unresolved. The germline V gene encodes CDR1 LNHNV and CDR2 YYDKDF (reference sequence). V was trimmed by 2 bases and J by 1 base, leaving 8 bases between them. The CDR3 loop spans 14 amino acids. CDR3 loop: CATSRRPGNTEAFF. The CDR3 DNA reads TGTGCCACCAGCAGAAGGCCGGGGAACACTGAAGCTTTCTTT.

The gene calls are TRBV10-3 and TRBJ1-1; D uncertain. The CDR3 length is 18 residues. The V gene lost 3 bases and the J gene lost 0 bases, with 20 bases spanning the gap. In germline, CDR1 is ENHRY, CDR2 SYGVKD. CDR3 protein: CAISDGDIGRRMNTEAFF. As DNA, the CDR3 is TGTGCCATCAGTGATGGGGATATAGGCAGGAGGATGAACACTGAAGCTTTCTTT.

V usage is TRBV30 and J usage is TRBJ2-1, with D possibly TRBD2 on 6 matching bases. Trimming removed 0 bases at V and 8 bases at J, with 17 bases between. The CDR3 has 15 residues. Germline CDR1 is GTSNPN and CDR2 is SVGIG (reference sequence). The CDR3 spells CAWSVSGPLLDEQFF. The CDR3 bases are TGTGCCTGGAGTGTAAGCGGGCCCCTTTTGGATGAGCAGTTCTTC.

The chain carries TRBV30 and TRBJ2-7, with D hard to call. V was pared by 3 bases and J by 2 bases, with 14 bases between. This CDR3 contains 14 residues. The V gene's germline CDR1 is GTSNPN and CDR2 SVGIG (reference sequence). For the CDR3, the DNA is TGTGCCTGGAGACGTGGCCTCGAACCCTACGAGCAGTACTTC. Amino acids: CAWRRGLEPYEQYF.

The chain combines TRBV7-9 with TRBJ2-4; D might be TRBD1 (5 bases). CDR1 is SEHNR and CDR2 is FQNEAQ in the germline V gene (reference sequence). This CDR3 contains 15 residues. Deletions cut 5 bases from V and 4 bases from J, with 15 bases between. In nucleotides, the CDR3 is TGTGCCAGCAGCGCCTCCCAGGGATCTAAAAACATTCAGTACTTC. This codes for CASSASQGSKNIQYF. Together with reference TRBV7-9 and TRBJ2-4, the CDR3 gives the full variable domain: DTGVSQNPRHKITKRGQNVTFRCDPISEHNRLYWYRQTLGQGPEFLTYFQNEAQLEKSRLLSDRFSAERPKGSFSTLEIQRTEQGDSAMYLCASSASQGSKNIQYFGAGTRLSVL.

The rearrangement links TRBV4-1 to TRBJ2-2; 10 bases line up with TRBD2. The CDR3 extends over 17 amino acids. Unmatched junction bases numbered 7, after V lost 1 base and J lost 5 bases. CDR1 is MGHRA and CDR2 is YSYEKL in the germline V gene. CDR3 in DNA: TGCGCCAGCAGCCAAGTCCTAGCGGGAGTACGGACCGGGGAGCTGTTTTTT. The encoded protein is CASSQVLAGVRTGELFF.

The V gene is TRBV28, the J gene TRBJ2-7, with 7 positions matching TRBD2. The CDR3 has 14 amino acids. The germline V gene has CDR1 MDHEN and CDR2 SYDVKM. The J segment lost 2 bases and the V segment lost 7 bases, leaving 8 bases of the junction unmatched. DNA for the CDR3: TGTGCCAGCATCAAAGCGGGAAGCACCTACGAGCAGTACTTC. It codes for CASIKAGSTYEQYF. Full variable domain (rest looked up from reference TRBV28 and TRBJ2-7): DVKVTQSSRYLVKRTGEKVFLECVQDMDHENMFWYRQDPGLGLRLIYFSYDVKMKEKGDIPEGYSVSREKKERFSLILESASTNQTSMYLCASIKAGSTYEQYFGPGTRLTVT.

This clone was found once. The J gene is TRBJ2-3, the V gene TRBV5-6; D unresolved. V was shortened by 1 base and J by 1 base, with 4 bases between the two germline ends. Germline V CDR1 and CDR2: SGHDT, YYEEEE. CDR3 length: 13 amino acids. CDR3 protein: CASSLHRTDTQYF. CDR3 sequence (DNA): TGTGCCAGCAGCTTGCACCGCACAGATACGCAGTATTTT.

J is TRBJ2-5 and V is TRBV9, with 14 bases that match TRBD2. Germline V gives CDR1 SGDLS, CDR2 YYNGEE. Trimming cost V 0 bases and J 5 bases; bases outside gene matches: 6. The CDR3 runs 17 residues. The CDR3 DNA sequence: TGTGCCAGCAGCGTAGAGGGACTAGCGGGGGCCGGGGAGACCCAGTACTTC. It is translated as CASSVEGLAGAGETQYF. Drawing the rest from reference TRBV9 and TRBJ2-5, the complete variable domain is DSGVTQTPKHLITATGQRVTLRCSPRSGDLSVYWYQQSLDQGLQFLIQYYNGEERAKGNILERFSAQQFPDLHSELNLSSLELGDSALYFCASSVEGLAGAGETQYFGPGTRLLVL.

The J gene is TRBJ1-3, the V gene TRBV28, with TRBD1 matching over 7 bases. Germline loops: CDR1 MDHEN, CDR2 SYDVKM. V lost 6 bases and J lost 0; bases outside the gene matches: 8. The length of the CDR3 is 16 residues. CDR3 protein: CASRSTGDHSGNTIYF. In DNA form, the CDR3 reads TGTGCCAGCAGATCTACAGGGGACCACTCTGGAAACACCATATATTTT.

V and J are TRBV3-1 (or the pseudogene TRBV3-2) and TRBJ2-5; a weak D match, TRBD2 (6 bases). The CDR3 consists of 17 residues. The V end lost 0 bases, the J end lost 1 base, and 15 bases lay between the germline ends. Germline lookup yields CDR1 LGHDT and CDR2 YNNKEL (reference sequence). DNA for the CDR3: TGTGCCAGCAGCCAAGATCGGACGGGACTCCTCCAAGAGACCCAGTACTTC. Protein product: CASSQDRTGLLQETQYF.

The rearrangement links TRBV13 to TRBJ1-6; tentatively, D is TRBD1 (5 bases). This CDR3 is 16 amino acids long. V lost 2 bases and J 5 bases, leaving 13 bases between the germline ends. The germline V gene has CDR1 PRHDT and CDR2 FYEKMQ (reference sequence). The CDR3 loop is CASSLNSDRDNSPLHF. CDR3 coding DNA: TGTGCCAGCAGCTTAAATTCCGACAGAGATAATTCACCCCTCCACTTT.